This is a list of T cell receptor beta chains from one sample in a study of human T cells and chemical hapten exposure. Each CDR3 protein gets one entry after TCRdb re-called the RACE reads with MiXCR. The data show about 53,000 distinct CDR3 sequences, approximately 10% seen once. Specimen: whole blood, collected in connection with sensitization to the hapten diphenylcyclopropenone (DPC). These receptors originate from a man aged 35-49 years with alopecia areata. Some clones in this sample may be carry-over from other donors' samples. CDR3s include the opening cysteine and the closing phenylalanine or tryptophan. Fields, in order: D gene, V gene, clone size, J gene, CDR3 DNA, CDR3 protein. The D gene is left open where the match is weak. A row's size may be missing; if present it is once, few, many or a size class.

>.|TRBV7-9|.|TRBJ2-1
TGTGCCAGCACCCAAGACCATGAGCAGTTCTTC
CASTQDHEQFF
>TRBD2|TRBV29-1|.|TRBJ2-5
TGCATAGCGGGAGTCCAAGAGACCCAGTACTTC
CIAGVQETQYF
>TRBD2|TRBV28|many|TRBJ2-2
TGTGCCAGCAGCTTGCTCATAGCGGGAGTGAACACCGGGGAGCTGTTTTTT
CASSLLIAGVNTGELFF
>.|TRBV20-1|many|TRBJ1-1
TGCAGTGCTATATCGGGACTGAACACTGAAGCTTTCTTT
CSAISGLNTEAFF
>.|TRBV7-9|few|TRBJ1-3
TGTGCCAGCAGCCCCAGACTGTCCTCTGGAAACACCATATATTTT
CASSPRLSSGNTIYF
>.|TRBV7-9|few|TRBJ1-4
TGTGCCTCCGGGTTAACTAATGAAAAACTGTTTTTT
CASGLTNEKLFF
>TRBD1|TRBV27|once|TRBJ2-1
TGTGCCAGCAGTCCAGGGACAGGTTGGTACAATGAGCAGTTCTTC
CASSPGTGWYNEQFF
>TRBD2|TRBV29-1|few|TRBJ2-7
TGCAGCGTTGAAGCGATAGCGGGAGCCCACGAGCAGTACTTC
CSVEAIAGAHEQYF
>TRBD1|TRBV28|few|TRBJ1-5
TGTGCCAGCAGCCGACAGGGCGGGGGTCAGCCCCAGCATTTT
CASSRQGGGQPQHF
>.|TRBV6-4|few|TRBJ2-1
TGTGCCAGCAGTGCATTACAGGGATCTGAGCAGTTCTTC
CASSALQGSEQFF
>.|TRBV10-3|.|TRBJ2-6
TGTGCCATCAGTGCCGCAAGTACCTTCGGCTCTGGGGCCAACGTCCTGACTTTC
CAISAASTFGSGANVLTF
>TRBD1|TRBV20-1|few|TRBJ1-5
TGCAGTGCCCGCGAGACAGGGGGCGAGCGTCAGCCCCAGCATTTT
CSARETGGERQPQHF
>.|TRBV20-1|.|TRBJ2-7
TGCAGTGCTACAACAGGTGCCTACGAGCAGTACTTC
CSATTGAYEQYF
>.|TRBV7-2|.|TRBJ2-1
TGTGCCAGCAGCTCTCAGGGCTACAATGAGCAGTTCTTC
CASSSQGYNEQFF
>.|TRBV7-8|few|TRBJ1-6
TGTGCCAGCAGCAAGGGACCTAAGAATTCACCCCTCCACTTT
CASSKGPKNSPLHF
>TRBD2|TRBV5-1|many|TRBJ2-2
TGCGCCAGCAGAGGTCCTAGCGGGGGCACCCCCGGGGAGCTGTTTTTT
CASRGPSGGTPGELFF
>.|TRBV28|.|TRBJ2-7
TGTGCCAGCAGTTCTCGACAGGCCGCCTACGAGCAGTACTTC
CASSSRQAAYEQYF
>.|TRBV20-1|many|TRBJ2-7
TGCAGTGCTTTTACACGGGACGGGGGTTACCAGCAGTACTTC
CSAFTRDGGYQQYF
>.|TRBV6-5|many|TRBJ2-1
TGTGCCAGCAGTTACTCTGGTCTGTCCTACAATGAGCAGTTCTTC
CASSYSGLSYNEQFF
>.|TRBV7-2|many|TRBJ2-6
TGTGCCAGCAGCCTAGCTTCGGGGGCCAACGTCCTGACTTTC
CASSLASGANVLTF
>TRBD2|TRBV4-1|many|TRBJ2-3
TGCGCCAGCAGCCAGCCTAGCGGGAGGAGGGCAGATACGCAGTATTTT
CASSQPSGRRADTQYF
>TRBD1|TRBV25-1|many|TRBJ1-1
TGTGCCAGCAGTGGGACAGGTCTACTCCAAGCTTTCTTT
CASSGTGLLQAFF
>.|TRBV7-2|few|TRBJ2-7
TGTGCCAGCAGCTCCTCCGTGCCCGCAGGGTGGGCCTACGAGCAGTACTTC
CASSSSVPAGWAYEQYF
>TRBD1|TRBV28|large|TRBJ2-3
TGTGCCAGCAGTTATTCACTTAGCAGGGGGGATACGCAGTATTTT
CASSYSLSRGDTQYF
>TRBD2|TRBV7-9|few|TRBJ2-7
TGTGCCAGCAGCTTACACCCGGGACTAGCGTTTAATCGGACCTACGAGCAGTACTTC
CASSLHPGLAFNRTYEQYF
>.|TRBV23-1|.|TRBJ1-4
TGCGCCAGCACGGGGGACGGAGGATCTTCAACTAATGAAAAACTGTTTTTT
CASTGDGGSSTNEKLFF
>.|TRBV7-8|few|TRBJ2-7
TGTGCCAGTTCGGGCAGCTCCTACGAGCAGTACTTC
CASSGSSYEQYF
>.|TRBV28|many|TRBJ2-3
TGTGCCAGCAGCAATGCGGGGGCAGGATCAGATACGCAGTATTTT
CASSNAGAGSDTQYF
>.|TRBV5-1|.|TRBJ2-7
TGCGCCAGCAGCTTCCGCCCATGGGCCAACCACGAGCAGTACTTC
CASSFRPWANHEQYF
>TRBD1|TRBV28|many|TRBJ2-1
TGTGCCAGCAGTTTACGTAGGACAGGGGTGAATGAGCAGTTCTTC
CASSLRRTGVNEQFF
>.|TRBV24-1|.|TRBJ2-7
TGTGCCACCAGTGATTTGGACGAGCAGTACTTC
CATSDLDEQYF
>TRBD1|TRBV7-9|.|TRBJ2-2
TGTGCCAGCAGCTACAGGGGAGATGACTCCGGGGAGCTGTTTTTT
CASSYRGDDSGELFF
>.|TRBV2|.|TRBJ2-4
TGTGCCAGCAGGGAGGGACAGAACAAAAACATTCAGTACTTC
CASREGQNKNIQYF
>.|TRBV5-1|few|TRBJ1-2
TGCGCCAGCAGCCAGGCAGGGGATGGCTACACCTTC
CASSQAGDGYTF
>.|TRBV6-1|few|TRBJ1-6
TGTGCCAGCAGTGAAATCCGGCCAGGGGCTAATTCACCCCTCCACTTT
CASSEIRPGANSPLHF
>.|TRBV5-5|.|TRBJ1-6
TGTGCCAGCAGCTGGATCCAGAGCTCCTATAATTCACCCCTCCACTTT
CASSWIQSSYNSPLHF
>TRBD1|TRBV7-2|many|TRBJ2-3
TGTGCCAGCACCTCAGGGGGTGAGGTTTTCACAGATACGCAGTATTTT
CASTSGGEVFTDTQYF
>.|TRBV7-2|few|TRBJ2-1
TGTGCCAGCAGCAAATCCGGGACTCTCTACGGTGAGCAGTTCTTC
CASSKSGTLYGEQFF
>.|TRBV7-2|many|TRBJ2-1
TGTGCCAGCAGCCTAGACCCCTACAATGAGCAGTTCTTC
CASSLDPYNEQFF
>.|TRBV7-2|many|TRBJ2-7
TGTGCCAGCGGCCCTCCCGGGAGCTACGAGCAGTACTTC
CASGPPGSYEQYF
>TRBD2|TRBV28|many|TRBJ2-5
TGTGCCAGCAGCGATACCCTGGGGACTAGCGGGAGGGCGGAGGAGACCCAGTACTTC
CASSDTLGTSGRAEETQYF
>.|TRBV7-9|many|TRBJ2-7
TGTGCCAGCAGCCCCCCGACAGACTACGAGCAGTACTTC
CASSPPTDYEQYF
>TRBD1|TRBV5-6|many|TRBJ2-7
TGTGCCAGCAGCTTAAGCAGGGGGCGCGAGCAGTACTTC
CASSLSRGREQYF
>TRBD2|TRBV5-6|many|TRBJ2-5
TGTGCCAGCAGCTTGCTGGGGACTAGCGGGAGGGCACGGGAGACCCAGTACTTC
CASSLLGTSGRARETQYF
>.|TRBV7-2|.|TRBJ1-1
TGTGCCAGCAGCTTAAACAGGGCGGGCACTGAAGCTTTCTTT
CASSLNRAGTEAFF
>TRBD1|TRBV29-1|.|TRBJ2-5
TGCAGCGTTGAAAAGAGGGGACAGGGCGGTCAGACCCAGTACTTC
CSVEKRGQGGQTQYF
>TRBD2|TRBV12-3/TRBV12-4|few|TRBJ2-7
TGTGCCAGCAGTTTTGGTGCTAGCGGGATTTACGAGCAGTACTTC
CASSFGASGIYEQYF